This T cell receptor beta chain was identified in a study of blood T cell repertoires in COVID-19. Germline V lookup: CDR1 SNHLY, CDR2 FYNNEI. V lost 5 bases and J lost 10, with 21 bases in between. The CDR3 sequence is 16 residues long. Sequencing used immunoSEQ multiplex PCR; TCRdb keeps in-frame clones, though not all of them. The table shows 250,000 or so clones, with roughly nine tenths occurring only once. The rearrangement joins TRBV2 to TRBJ1-6; perhaps TRBD1 as D (5 bases). This TCR was sampled from a woman aged 18-30 years who had recovered from COVID-19. Sequencing input: PBMCs or T cells enriched from blood (not recorded which). CDR3: CASSSYRSMGGSPLHF. In DNA, the CDR3 is TGTGCCAGCAGTTCATACAGGAGCATGGGCGGATCACCCCTCCACTTT.